The clone carrying this T cell receptor beta chain was seen repeatedly, ten times or more. Its antigen remains unknown. Trimming shortened V by 5 bases and J by 2 bases, and 25 bases separated the two germline ends. The germline gives CDR1 MDHEN, CDR2 SYDVKM. This CDR3 has 18 residues. Lactation, pregnancy, other autoimmune disease or uncontrolled infection excluded patients. Diagnosing involved the use of clinical symptoms, serum thyroxine and TRAb, thyroid ultrasound and orbital computed tomography. Each 10 ml fresh peripheral blood draw supplied the PBMCs. The sample is drawn from a study of T cells in Graves' hyperthyroidism and ophthalmopathy. Whole-study results and caveats: Ophthalmopathy was distinguished from stable hyperthyroidism by 13 V-J signatures.

Using RNA transcripts as the source, TCR beta CDR3 regions were amplified. TCR CDR3 regions were first amplified by RT-PCR with HTBI primers. TCRdb itself ran the multiplex PCR reads through MiXCR, one entry per CDR3 protein. The table lists about 590,000 distinct CDR3 sequences, about a sixth of them singletons, with approximately 7% in the top ten. The TCR sequence derives from a woman in her 30s with Graves' hyperthyroidism. The material sequenced was blood. This sequence joins TRBV28 and TRBJ2-7; perhaps TRBD2 as D (6 bases). CDR3 amino acids: CASSPRSPSAGRPYEQYF. The CDR3 DNA reads as TGTGCCAGCAGTCCCCGATCCCCGTCGGCGGGACGACCCTACGAGCAGTACTTC.